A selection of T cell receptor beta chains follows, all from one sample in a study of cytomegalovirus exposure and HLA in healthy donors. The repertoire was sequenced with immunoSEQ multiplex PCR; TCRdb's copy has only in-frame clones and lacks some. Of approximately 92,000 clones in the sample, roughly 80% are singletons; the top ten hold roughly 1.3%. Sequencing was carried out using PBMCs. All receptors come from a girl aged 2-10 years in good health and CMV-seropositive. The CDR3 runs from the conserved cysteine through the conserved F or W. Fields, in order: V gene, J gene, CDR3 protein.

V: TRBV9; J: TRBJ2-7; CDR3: CASSVLSGRKIDEQYF
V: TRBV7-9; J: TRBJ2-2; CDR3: CASSFPGTSGGGTGELFF
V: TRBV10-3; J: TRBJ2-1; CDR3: CAISPGEESYNEQFF
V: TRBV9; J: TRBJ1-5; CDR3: CASSVTGEQPQHF
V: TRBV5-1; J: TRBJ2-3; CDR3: CASSLLKASTDTQYF
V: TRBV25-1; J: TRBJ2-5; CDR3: CASRDRVQTQYF
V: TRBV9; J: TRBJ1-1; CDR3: CASSVAGGTGNTEAFF
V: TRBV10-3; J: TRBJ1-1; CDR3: CAISDRAPTEAFF
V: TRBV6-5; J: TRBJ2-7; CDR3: CASTSDPGGPYEQYF
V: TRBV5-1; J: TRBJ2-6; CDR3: CASSLSAGANVLTF
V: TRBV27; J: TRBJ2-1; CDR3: CASSSGTGGSYNEQFF
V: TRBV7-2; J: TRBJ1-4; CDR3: CASSFTPIDRGREKLFF
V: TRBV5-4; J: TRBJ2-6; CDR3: CASSLPTGSSGANVLTF
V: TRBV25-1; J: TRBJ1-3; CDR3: CASSELMGAGNTIYF
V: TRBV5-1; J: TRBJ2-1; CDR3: CASTGGGLDLYNEQFF
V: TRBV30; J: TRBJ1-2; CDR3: CASPRSGGNYGYTF
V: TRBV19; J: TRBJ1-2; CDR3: CASWGQAVTYGYTF
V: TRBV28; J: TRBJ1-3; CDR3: CASSFYRWGGNTIYF
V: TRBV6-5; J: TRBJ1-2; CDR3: CASSLRDTTNYGYTF
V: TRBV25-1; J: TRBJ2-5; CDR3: CASSSGREVETQYF
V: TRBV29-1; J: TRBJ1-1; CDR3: CSVVSGMNTEAFF
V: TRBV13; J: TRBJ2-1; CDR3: CASSAPGLGSYEQFF
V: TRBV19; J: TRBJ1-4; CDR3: CASSTDRGEKLFF
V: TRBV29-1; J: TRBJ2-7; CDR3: CSVHEKGLQYF
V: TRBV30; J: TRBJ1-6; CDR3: CAWSLRGTNNSPLHF
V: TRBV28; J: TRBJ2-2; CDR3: CASSPRDRGRGELFF
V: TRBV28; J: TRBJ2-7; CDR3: CASSLGRAGGTAYEQYF
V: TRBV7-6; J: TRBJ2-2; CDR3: CASSLRTSSLTGELFF
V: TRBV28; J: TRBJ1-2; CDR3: CASSLSDNYGYTF
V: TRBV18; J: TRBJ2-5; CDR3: CASSPGGWETQYF
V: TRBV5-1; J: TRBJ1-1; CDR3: CASSSPESGTGFYPFF
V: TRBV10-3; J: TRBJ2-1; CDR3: CAITGTNGEQFF
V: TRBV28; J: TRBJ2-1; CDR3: CATFPSGQYNEQFF
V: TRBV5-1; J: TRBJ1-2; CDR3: CASSSGQGVVGGYTF
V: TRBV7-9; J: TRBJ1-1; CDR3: CASSTRQGRNTEAFF
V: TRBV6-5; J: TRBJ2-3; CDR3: CASSTNTDTQYF
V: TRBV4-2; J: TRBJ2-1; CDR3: CASSRTTGTSAYNEQFF
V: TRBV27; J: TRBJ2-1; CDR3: CASSLRTSGSVEQFF
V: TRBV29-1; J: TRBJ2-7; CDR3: CSVEGEYSYEQYF
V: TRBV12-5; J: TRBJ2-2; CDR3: CASGLGQGRGGELFF
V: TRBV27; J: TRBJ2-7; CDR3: CASSPSGPYEQYF